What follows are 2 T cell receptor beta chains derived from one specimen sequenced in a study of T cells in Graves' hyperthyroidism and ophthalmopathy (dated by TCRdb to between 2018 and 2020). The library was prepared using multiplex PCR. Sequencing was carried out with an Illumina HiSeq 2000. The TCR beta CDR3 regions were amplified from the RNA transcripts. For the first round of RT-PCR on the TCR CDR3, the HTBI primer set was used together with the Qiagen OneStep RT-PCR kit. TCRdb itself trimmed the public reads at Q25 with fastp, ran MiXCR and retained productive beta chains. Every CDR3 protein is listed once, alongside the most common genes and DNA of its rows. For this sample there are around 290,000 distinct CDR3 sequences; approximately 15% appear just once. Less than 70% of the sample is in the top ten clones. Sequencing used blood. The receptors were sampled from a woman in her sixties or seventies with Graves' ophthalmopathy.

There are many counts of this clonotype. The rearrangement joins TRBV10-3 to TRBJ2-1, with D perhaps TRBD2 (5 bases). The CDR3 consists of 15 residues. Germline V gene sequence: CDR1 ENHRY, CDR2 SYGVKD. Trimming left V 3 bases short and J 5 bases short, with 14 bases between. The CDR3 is CAISDYGERHNEQFF. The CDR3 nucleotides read TGTGCCATCAGTGATTACGGGGAGCGTCACAATGAGCAGTTCTTC.

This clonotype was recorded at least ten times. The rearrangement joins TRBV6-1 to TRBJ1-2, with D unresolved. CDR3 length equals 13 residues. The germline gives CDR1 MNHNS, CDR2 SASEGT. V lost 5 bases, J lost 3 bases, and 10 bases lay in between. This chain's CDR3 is CASSYDTDYGYTF. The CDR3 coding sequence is TGTGCCAGCAGTTATGATACGGACTATGGCTACACCTTC.